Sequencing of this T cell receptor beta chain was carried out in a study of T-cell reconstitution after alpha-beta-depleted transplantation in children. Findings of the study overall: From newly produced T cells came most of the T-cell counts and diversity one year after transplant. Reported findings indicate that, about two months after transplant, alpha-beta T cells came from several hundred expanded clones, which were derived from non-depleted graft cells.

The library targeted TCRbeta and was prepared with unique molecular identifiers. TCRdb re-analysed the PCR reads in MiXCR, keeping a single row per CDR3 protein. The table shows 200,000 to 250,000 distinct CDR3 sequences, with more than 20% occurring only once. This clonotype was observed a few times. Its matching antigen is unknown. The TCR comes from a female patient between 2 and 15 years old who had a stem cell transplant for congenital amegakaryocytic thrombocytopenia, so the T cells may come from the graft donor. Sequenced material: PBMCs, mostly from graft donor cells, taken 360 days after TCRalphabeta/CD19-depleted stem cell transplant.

CDR3 sequence reads: CASSDNVGANVLTF. The DNA for the CDR3 is TGTGCCAGCAGTGATAATGTTGGGGCCAACGTCCTGACTTTC. This chain connects TRBV2 to TRBJ2-6; D is uncertain. The V end was cut by 3 bases, the J end by 3 bases, with 6 bases between. Germline V gene sequence: CDR1 SNHLY, CDR2 FYNNEI. The CDR3 extends over 14 amino acids.